This is a list of T cell receptor beta chains from one sample in a study of blood T cell repertoires in COVID-19. Assay used: immunoSEQ multiplex PCR; TCRdb lists only in-frame clones, some missing. This table has fewer than 350,000 clones, around 86% appearing once. Specimen: peripheral blood. The source is a woman aged 55-69 years with active or convalescent COVID-19. Both conserved end residues are trimmed from each CDR3. Clone size, where shown, is once, few, many, or a class for clones that have expanded.

j_call clone_size v_call cdr3_aa
TRBJ2-2 NA TRBV2 ASSDSPPTGELF
TRBJ1-1 NA TRBV6-6 ASKPEMGGGAF
TRBJ1-5 NA TRBV19 ASSGGGPGGNQPQH
TRBJ2-5 NA TRBV10-3 AISENRGRYETQY
TRBJ2-5 NA TRBV7-2 ASSLGWTGVQETQY
TRBJ2-1 NA TRBV3-1/TRBV3-2 ASSQLAGDNEAF
TRBJ1-2 NA TRBV4-3 ASSQDIHANYGYT
TRBJ2-1 NA TRBV5-1 ASSSTGTAGEQF
TRBJ1-1 NA TRBV11-2 ASSPSPGAATEAF
TRBJ1-4 NA TRBV5-6 ASSGAGEVQGEKLF
TRBJ2-5 NA TRBV18 ASSPPNSASQETQY
TRBJ1-6 NA TRBV18 ASSPIPLDRQGSPLH
TRBJ2-1 NA TRBV11-3 ASSLSATGNEQF
TRBJ1-6 NA TRBV10-3 AISEGGDSSPLH
TRBJ2-7 NA TRBV27 ASSWTAMNYEQY
TRBJ1-5 many TRBV4-3 ASSLNRDRYQPQH
TRBJ2-3 NA TRBV7-9 ASSLVSSTDTQY
TRBJ1-1 NA TRBV5-6 ASRPLGGAGNTEAF
TRBJ1-5 NA TRBV2 ASRGGSSNQPQH
TRBJ2-7 NA TRBV10-3 AISDSQVEQY
TRBJ1-5 NA TRBV7-9 ASSSNQGDNQPQH
TRBJ1-1 NA TRBV6-5 ASIMEGATEAF
TRBJ1-1 NA TRBV12-3/TRBV12-4 ASSSGQNTEAF
TRBJ1-2 once TRBV28 ASSFDRGYGYT